This T cell receptor beta chain was identified in a study of T cell changes during pregnancy in multiple sclerosis. Assay: immunoSEQ multiplex PCR; the TCRdb copy retains only in-frame clones and omits some. The sample includes 35,000 to 55,000 clones, roughly 88% of them seen just once. Germline-derived CDR1 and CDR2 are GTSNPN and SVGIG (reference sequence). V shed 2 bases and J shed 8 bases, with 6 bases lying between them. CDR3 length equals 10 residues. The origin of this receptor is a female donor in good health, enrolled as a control in a pregnancy study. This material consisted of peripheral blood, taken in the second trimester of pregnancy. The chain has TRBV30 and TRBJ1-1; D is unresolved. DNA of the CDR3: TGTGCCTGGAGTTCAGTGGAAGCTTTCTTT. Protein: CAWSSVEAFF.